This is a list of T cell receptor beta chains from one sample in a study of blood T cell repertoires in COVID-19. Sequenced by immunoSEQ multiplex PCR; TCRdb stores in-frame clones only, minus some. The sample records 150,000 or so clones, 84% being singletons. The sample consisted of PBMCs or T cells enriched from blood (not recorded which). The receptor source for this set is a woman aged 50 to 65 who had been exposed to COVID-19. CDR3s include the opening cysteine and the closing phenylalanine or tryptophan. Fields, in order: D gene, J gene, V gene, CDR3 DNA, CDR3 protein. D genes are given only for firm matches.

d_gene: TRBD1; j_gene: TRBJ1-2; v_gene: TRBV7-3; CDR3nt: TGTGCCAGCAGCCGACAGGGGAGAAGGGACTATGGCTACACCTTC; CDR3aa: CASSRQGRRDYGYTF
d_gene: TRBD1; j_gene: TRBJ2-3; v_gene: TRBV11-3; CDR3nt: TGTGCCAGCAGCTCCGACGGACAGGGGGTCACAGATACGCAGTATTTT; CDR3aa: CASSSDGQGVTDTQYF
d_gene: .; j_gene: TRBJ2-7; v_gene: TRBV10-3; CDR3nt: TGTGCCATCAGAGCCCCGGCGGGCAGCTCCTACGAGCAGTACTTC; CDR3aa: CAIRAPAGSSYEQYF
d_gene: TRBD2; j_gene: TRBJ2-5; v_gene: TRBV7-6; CDR3nt: TGTGCCAGCAGCTTCCGACGGGGGGGCGATCGAGAGACCCAGTACTTC; CDR3aa: CASSFRRGGDRETQYF
d_gene: .; j_gene: TRBJ2-7; v_gene: TRBV3-1/TRBV3-2; CDR3nt: TGTGCCAGCAGCCAAGCGTTCGAGCAGTACTTC; CDR3aa: CASSQAFEQYF
d_gene: TRBD1; j_gene: TRBJ2-3; v_gene: TRBV10-2; CDR3nt: TGCGCCAGCAGTGCCAGGACAGGGAAGGGCACAGATACGCAGTATTTT; CDR3aa: CASSARTGKGTDTQYF
d_gene: TRBD1; j_gene: TRBJ2-2; v_gene: TRBV6-1; CDR3nt: TGTGCCAGCAGTGGGGGCAGGGGGCTGAGCACCGGGGAGCTGTTTTTT; CDR3aa: CASSGGRGLSTGELFF
d_gene: .; j_gene: TRBJ1-2; v_gene: TRBV7-8; CDR3nt: TGTGCCAGCAGCTTAGGGGTAGGAGACTATGGCTACACCTTC; CDR3aa: CASSLGVGDYGYTF
d_gene: .; j_gene: TRBJ1-5; v_gene: TRBV6-2/TRBV6-3; CDR3nt: TGTGCCAGCAGTTATGGGGGCCCGCTTCCTTTGATCCATTTT; CDR3aa: CASSYGGPLPLIHF
d_gene: .; j_gene: TRBJ2-1; v_gene: TRBV7-3; CDR3nt: TGTGCCAGCAGCTTAAGTAATACGGGGGAGCAGTTCTTC; CDR3aa: CASSLSNTGEQFF
d_gene: .; j_gene: TRBJ2-3; v_gene: TRBV10-2; CDR3nt: TGCGCCAGCAGTGTAACTAGCACAGATACGCAGTATTTT; CDR3aa: CASSVTSTDTQYF
d_gene: TRBD1; j_gene: TRBJ1-4; v_gene: TRBV19; CDR3nt: TGTGCCAGTAGCGGACAGGGGGCTGAAAAACTGTTTTTT; CDR3aa: CASSGQGAEKLFF
d_gene: .; j_gene: TRBJ1-5; v_gene: TRBV7-9; CDR3nt: TGTGCCAGCAGCTTAGGGTTCGGGGGGGGCGGTGGCAATCAGCCCCAGCATTTT; CDR3aa: CASSLGFGGGGGNQPQHF
d_gene: .; j_gene: TRBJ1-2; v_gene: TRBV19; CDR3nt: TGTGCCAGTACGTCGGAGGGAGTTGGGGGCTACACCTTC; CDR3aa: CASTSEGVGGYTF
d_gene: .; j_gene: TRBJ1-3; v_gene: TRBV18; CDR3nt: TGTGCCAGCTCACAGTTGGACAGCCGAGGAAACACCATATATTTT; CDR3aa: CASSQLDSRGNTIYF